This T cell receptor beta chain is from a study of Ad26.COV2.S vaccination and SARS-CoV-2 variants. Study context: Participant was drawn from the COV1001 Ad26.COV2.S trial arm. Once, or twice with 56 days between doses, Ad26.COV2.S was given intramuscularly.

Findings and limits, study-wide: The authors reported substantial breadth in spike-specific CD8+ and CD4+ T cell responses after vaccination.

A note on this clone: Antigen: not known.

TCRdb's copy holds only in-frame clones and misses some; the assay was immunoSEQ multiplex PCR. The table shows 400,000 to 500,000 clones, with 85% to 90% occurring only once. Indicated treatment: about 20 received Ad26.COV2.S at low or high dose, single or two shots; 5 received placebo; per-sample allocation not given. Sampling was done on day 63 after the first vaccine or placebo injection. The receptor was isolated from a person between 18 and 59 years old who received the Ad26.COV2.S COVID-19 vaccine or a placebo. Sequenced here: peripheral blood, sampled in a trial of Ad26.COV2.S vaccine versus placebo.

This CDR3 is CASSYDGSGRAYNEQFF. The DNA for the CDR3 is TGTGCCAGTAGTTACGATGGCAGCGGGAGGGCTTATAATGAGCAGTTCTTC. The rearrangement links TRBV19 to TRBJ2-1, with TRBD2 identical over 10 bases. The CDR3 has 17 residues. Germline-derived CDR1 and CDR2 are LNHDA and SQIVND (reference sequence). The V segment lost 5 bases and the J segment 7 bases; nucleotides outside the gene matches: 14.